The clone carrying this TCR beta chain was seen more than once but under ten times. What it recognizes is unknown. The data derive from a study of cytomegalovirus exposure and HLA in healthy donors. J gave up 1 base and V 4 bases, and 6 bases lay outside the gene matches. Germline loops: CDR1 SNHLY, CDR2 FYNNEI. The CDR3 is 15 residues long. PCR amplification relied on 60 Vbeta primers (plus 13 Jbeta primers). Profiling relied on immunoSEQ multiplex PCR, and the TCRdb table lists in-frame clones only, not all of them. The sample lists approximately 150,000 clones, around 81% seen once, with approximately 1% in the top ten. The study, taken as a whole, reports: Available immune exposure information covered CMV serostatus only. Across HLA loci, a later analysis found differing TCR association rates, with DRB1 most and HLA-C fewest. A later analysis linked a missense variant in DCLRE1C to the trimming of TCR beta V and J genes.

This TCR was sampled from a woman aged 40-49 years in good health and CMV-seronegative. The material sequenced was PBMCs. The chain combines TRBV2 with TRBJ1-1; 7 bases are shared with TRBD1. The CDR3 region has the DNA TGTGCCAGCAGTGCCCAGGGGGGAGGGAACACTGAAGCTTTCTTT. It specifies CASSAQGGGNTEAFF.